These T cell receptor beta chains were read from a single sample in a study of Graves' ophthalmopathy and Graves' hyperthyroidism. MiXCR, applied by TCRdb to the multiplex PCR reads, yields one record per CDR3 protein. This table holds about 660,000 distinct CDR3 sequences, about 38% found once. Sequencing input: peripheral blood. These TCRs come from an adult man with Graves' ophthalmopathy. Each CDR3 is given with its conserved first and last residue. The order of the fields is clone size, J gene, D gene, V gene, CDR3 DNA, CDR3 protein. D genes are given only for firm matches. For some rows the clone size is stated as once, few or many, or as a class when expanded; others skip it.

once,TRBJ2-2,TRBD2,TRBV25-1,TGTGCCAGCAGTGTAGCGGGGGGGTCCGGGGAGCTGTTTTTT,CASSVAGGSGELFF
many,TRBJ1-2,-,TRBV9,TGTGCCAGCAGCGCGCGCGGATGGGGGACAAGCTATGGCTACACCTTC,CASSARGWGTSYGYTF
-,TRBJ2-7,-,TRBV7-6,TGTGCCAGCAGCTTAGTTTCCCTTGGATCGTCCTACGAGCAGTACTTC,CASSLVSLGSSYEQYF
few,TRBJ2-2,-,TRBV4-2,TGTGCCAGCAGCCAAATGAACAGGGACACCGGGGAGCTGTTTTTT,CASSQMNRDTGELFF
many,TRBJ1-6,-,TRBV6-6,TGTGCCAGCAGTTACTCAGGGCGGGGATCACCCCTCCACTTT,CASSYSGRGSPLHF
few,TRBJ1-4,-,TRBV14,TGTGCCAGCAGCCAAGTGGGAAAAGAAAAACTGTTTTTT,CASSQVGKEKLFF
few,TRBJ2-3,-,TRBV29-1,TGCAGCGTTGACCCCCCTGGACGCGATCTTGCGGCAGATACGCAGTATTTT,CSVDPPGRDLAADTQYF
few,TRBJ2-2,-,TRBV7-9,TGTGCCAGCAGCCCCCTGACAGAGGGCACCGGGGAGCTGTTTTTT,CASSPLTEGTGELFF
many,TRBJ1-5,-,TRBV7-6,TGTGCCAGCAGCTTAGGAAGCGGGGTTGGACAGCCCCAGCATTTT,CASSLGSGVGQPQHF
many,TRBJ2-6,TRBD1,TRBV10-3,TGTGCCAGCAGTGCCCGGGACAGTTCCTCTGGGGCCAACGTCCTGACTTTC,CASSARDSSSGANVLTF
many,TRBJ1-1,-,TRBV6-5,TGTGCCAGCACTAACCCGAACACTGAAGCTTTCTTT,CASTNPNTEAFF
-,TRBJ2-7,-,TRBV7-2,TGTGCCAGCAGCTCCGCTACCTACGAGCAGTACTTC,CASSSATYEQYF
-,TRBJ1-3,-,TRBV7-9,TGTGCCAGCAGCCTGGGGTCAGGGTCATCTGGAAACACCATATATTTT,CASSLGSGSSGNTIYF
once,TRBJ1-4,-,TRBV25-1,TGTGCCAGCAGCACCGCGGCGATTAATGAAAAACTGTTTTTT,CASSTAAINEKLFF